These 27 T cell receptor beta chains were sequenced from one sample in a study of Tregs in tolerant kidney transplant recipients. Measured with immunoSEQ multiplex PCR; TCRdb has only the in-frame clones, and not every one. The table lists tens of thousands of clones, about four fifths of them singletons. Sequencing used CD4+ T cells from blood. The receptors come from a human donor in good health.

CDR3 in DNA: TGTGCCAGCAGCGACAAGGATATGGATACGCAGTATTTT. Protein: CASSDKDMDTQYF. V is TRBV7-9 and J is TRBJ2-3; D remains ambiguous. This CDR3 is 13 amino acids long. Germline V gene lookup returns CDR1 SEHNR and CDR2 FQNEAQ (reference sequence). V shed 5 bases and J shed 6 bases, with 12 bases lying between them.

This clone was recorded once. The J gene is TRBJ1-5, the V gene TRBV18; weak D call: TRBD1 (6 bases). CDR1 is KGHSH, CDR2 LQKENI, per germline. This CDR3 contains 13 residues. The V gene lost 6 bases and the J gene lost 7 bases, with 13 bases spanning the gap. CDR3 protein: CASSLSGDQPQHF. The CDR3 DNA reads TGTGCCAGCTCCCTTTCAGGGGACCAGCCCCAGCATTTT.

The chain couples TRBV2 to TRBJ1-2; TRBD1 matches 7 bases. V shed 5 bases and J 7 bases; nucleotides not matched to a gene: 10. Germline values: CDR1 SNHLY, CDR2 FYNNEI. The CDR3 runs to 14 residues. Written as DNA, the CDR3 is TGTGCCAGCAGTCTACAGGGGAGTCAGGGTGGCTACACCTTC. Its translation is CASSLQGSQGGYTF.

The CDR3, as DNA: TGTGCCAGCGCGGGGAGGGGTAGAAGCAATCAGCCCCAGCATTTT. Protein product: CASAGRGRSNQPQHF. The gene calls are TRBV21-1 and TRBJ1-5. TRBV21-1 is labeled a pseudogene. CDR3 size: 15 residues.

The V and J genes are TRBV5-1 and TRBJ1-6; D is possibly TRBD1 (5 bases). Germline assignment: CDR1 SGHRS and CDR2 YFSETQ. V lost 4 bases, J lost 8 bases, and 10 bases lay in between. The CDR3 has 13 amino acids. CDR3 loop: CASSPGTDSPLHF. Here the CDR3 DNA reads TGCGCCAGCAGCCCCGGGACCGATTCACCCCTCCACTTT.

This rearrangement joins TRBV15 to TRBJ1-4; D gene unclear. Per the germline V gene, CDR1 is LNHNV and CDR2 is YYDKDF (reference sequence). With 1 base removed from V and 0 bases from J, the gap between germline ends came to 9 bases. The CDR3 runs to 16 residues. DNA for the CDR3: TGTGCCACCAGCAGAGGAGATCTTGCAACTAATGAAAAACTGTTTTTT. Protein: CATSRGDLATNEKLFF.

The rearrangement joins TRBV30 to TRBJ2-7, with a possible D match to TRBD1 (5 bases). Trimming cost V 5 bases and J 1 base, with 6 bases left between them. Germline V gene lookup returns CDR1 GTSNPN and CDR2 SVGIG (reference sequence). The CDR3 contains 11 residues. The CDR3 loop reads CAWPGSYEQYF. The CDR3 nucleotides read TGTGCCTGGCCAGGGTCCTACGAGCAGTACTTC.

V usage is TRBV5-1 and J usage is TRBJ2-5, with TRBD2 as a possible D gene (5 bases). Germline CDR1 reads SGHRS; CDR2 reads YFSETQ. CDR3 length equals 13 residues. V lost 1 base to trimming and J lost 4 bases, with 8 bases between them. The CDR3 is CASSLSLAETQYF. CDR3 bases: TGCGCCAGCAGCTTGAGCCTAGCAGAGACCCAGTACTTC.

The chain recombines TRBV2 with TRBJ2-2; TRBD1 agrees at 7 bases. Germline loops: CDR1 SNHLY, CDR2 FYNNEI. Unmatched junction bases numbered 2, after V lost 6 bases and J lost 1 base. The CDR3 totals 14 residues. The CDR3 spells CASRWTGNTGELFF. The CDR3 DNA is TGTGCCAGCAGGTGGACAGGGAACACCGGGGAGCTGTTTTTT.

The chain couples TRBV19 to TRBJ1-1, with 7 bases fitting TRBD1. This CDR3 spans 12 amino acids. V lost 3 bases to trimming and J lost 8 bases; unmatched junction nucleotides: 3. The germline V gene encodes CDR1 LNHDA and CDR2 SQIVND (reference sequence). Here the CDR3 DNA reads TGTGCCAGTAGTATCCGAGGGGGCGAAGCTTTCTTT. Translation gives CASSIRGGEAFF.

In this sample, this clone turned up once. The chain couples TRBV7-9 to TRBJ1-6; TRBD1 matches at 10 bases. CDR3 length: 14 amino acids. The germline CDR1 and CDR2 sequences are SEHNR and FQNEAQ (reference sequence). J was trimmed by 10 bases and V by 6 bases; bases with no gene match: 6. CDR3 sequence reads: CASRWRTGGSPLHF. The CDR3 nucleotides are TGTGCCAGCAGATGGCGGACAGGGGGGTCACCCCTCCACTTT.

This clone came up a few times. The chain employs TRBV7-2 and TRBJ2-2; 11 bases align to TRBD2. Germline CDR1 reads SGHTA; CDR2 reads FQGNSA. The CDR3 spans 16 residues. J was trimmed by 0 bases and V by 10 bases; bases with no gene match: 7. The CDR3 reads CATRGGLAANTGELFF. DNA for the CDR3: TGTGCCACCCGGGGGGGACTAGCGGCGAACACCGGGGAGCTGTTTTTT.

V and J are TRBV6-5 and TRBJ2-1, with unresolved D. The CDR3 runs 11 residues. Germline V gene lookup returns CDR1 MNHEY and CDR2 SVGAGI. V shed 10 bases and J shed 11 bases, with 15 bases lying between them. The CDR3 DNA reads TGTGCCACCGGTCGTTCGGTAAAGCAGTTCTTC. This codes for CATGRSVKQFF.

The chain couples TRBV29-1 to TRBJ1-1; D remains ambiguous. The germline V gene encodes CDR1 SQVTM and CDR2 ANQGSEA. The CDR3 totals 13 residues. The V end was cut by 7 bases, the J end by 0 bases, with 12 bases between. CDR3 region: CSAHRQMNTEAFF. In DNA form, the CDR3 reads TGCAGCGCCCACCGGCAGATGAACACTGAAGCTTTCTTT.

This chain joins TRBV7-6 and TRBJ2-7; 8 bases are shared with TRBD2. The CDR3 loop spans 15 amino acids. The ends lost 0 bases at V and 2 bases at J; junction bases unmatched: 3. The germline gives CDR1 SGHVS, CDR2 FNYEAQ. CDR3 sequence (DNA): TGTGCCAGCAGCTTAGCTAGCGGGGTCACCTACGAGCAGTACTTC. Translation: CASSLASGVTYEQYF. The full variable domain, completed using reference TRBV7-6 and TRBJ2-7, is GAGVSQSPRYKVTKRGQDVALRCDPISGHVSLYWYRQALGQGPEFLTYFNYEAQQDKSGLPNDRFSAERPEGSISTLTIQRTEQRDSAMYRCASSLASGVTYEQYFGPGTRLTVT.

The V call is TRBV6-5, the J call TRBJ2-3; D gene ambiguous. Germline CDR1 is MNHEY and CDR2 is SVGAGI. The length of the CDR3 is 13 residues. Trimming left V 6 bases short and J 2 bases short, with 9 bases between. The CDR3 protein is CASREPVTDTQYF. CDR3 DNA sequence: TGTGCCAGCAGGGAGCCTGTCACAGATACGCAGTATTTT.

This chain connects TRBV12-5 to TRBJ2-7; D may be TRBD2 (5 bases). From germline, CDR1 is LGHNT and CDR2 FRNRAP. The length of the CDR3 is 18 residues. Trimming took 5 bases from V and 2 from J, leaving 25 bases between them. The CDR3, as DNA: TGTGCTAGTGGTCTCCGGGTATGGGAGCGAGGGATTCCCTACGAGCAGTACTTC. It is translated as CASGLRVWERGIPYEQYF. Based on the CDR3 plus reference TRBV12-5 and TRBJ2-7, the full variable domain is DARVTQTPRHKVTEMGQEVTMRCQPILGHNTVFWYRQTMMQGLELLAYFRNRAPLDDSGMPKDRFSAEMPDATLATLKIQPSEPRDSAVYFCASGLRVWERGIPYEQYFGPGTRLTVT.

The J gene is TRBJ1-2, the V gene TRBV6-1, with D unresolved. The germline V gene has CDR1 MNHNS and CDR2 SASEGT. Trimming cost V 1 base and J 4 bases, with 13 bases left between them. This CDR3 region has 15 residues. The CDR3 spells CASSEGHGLIYGYTF. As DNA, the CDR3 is TGTGCCAGCAGTGAAGGGCATGGACTGATCTATGGCTACACCTTC.

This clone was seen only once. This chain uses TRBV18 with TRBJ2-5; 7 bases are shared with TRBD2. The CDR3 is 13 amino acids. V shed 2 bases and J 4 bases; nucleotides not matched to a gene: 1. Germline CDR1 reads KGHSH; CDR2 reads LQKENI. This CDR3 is CASSPGGRETQYF. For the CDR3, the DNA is TGTGCCAGCTCACCAGGCGGGAGAGAGACCCAGTACTTC.

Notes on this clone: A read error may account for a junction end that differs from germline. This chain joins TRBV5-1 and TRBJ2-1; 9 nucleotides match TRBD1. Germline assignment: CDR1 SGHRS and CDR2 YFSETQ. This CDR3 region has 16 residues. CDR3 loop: CASTLRGTGNDNEQFF. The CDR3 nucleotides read TGCGCCAGCACCTTGAGGGGGACAGGGAACGACAATGAGCAGTTCTTC.

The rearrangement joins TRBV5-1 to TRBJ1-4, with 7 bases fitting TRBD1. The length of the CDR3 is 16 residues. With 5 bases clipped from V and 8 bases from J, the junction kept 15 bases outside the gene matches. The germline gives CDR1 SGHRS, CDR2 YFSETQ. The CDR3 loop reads CASRKANRATGEKLFF. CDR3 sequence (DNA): TGCGCCAGCAGGAAAGCAAACCGGGCGACAGGGGAAAAACTGTTTTTT.

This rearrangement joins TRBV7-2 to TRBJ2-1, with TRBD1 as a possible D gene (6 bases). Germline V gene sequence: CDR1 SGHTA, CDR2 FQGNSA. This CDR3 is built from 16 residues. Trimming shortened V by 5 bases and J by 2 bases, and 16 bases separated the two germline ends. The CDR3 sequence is CASSKTQGFTYNEQFF. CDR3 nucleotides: TGTGCCAGCAGCAAGACACAGGGTTTCACCTACAATGAGCAGTTCTTC.

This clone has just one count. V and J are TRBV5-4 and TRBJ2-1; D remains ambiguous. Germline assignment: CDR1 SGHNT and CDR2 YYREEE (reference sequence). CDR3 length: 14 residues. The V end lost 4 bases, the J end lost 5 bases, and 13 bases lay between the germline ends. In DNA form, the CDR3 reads TGTGCCAGCAGCCCCCCGTGGGGTGACAATGAGCAGTTCTTC. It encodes CASSPPWGDNEQFF.

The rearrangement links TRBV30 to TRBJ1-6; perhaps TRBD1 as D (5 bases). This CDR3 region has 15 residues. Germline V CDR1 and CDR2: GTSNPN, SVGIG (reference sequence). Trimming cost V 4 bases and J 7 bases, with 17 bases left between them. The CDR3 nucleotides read TGTGCCTGGAAGGGGACTAATTCGAGGAATTCACCCCTCCACTTT. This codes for CAWKGTNSRNSPLHF.

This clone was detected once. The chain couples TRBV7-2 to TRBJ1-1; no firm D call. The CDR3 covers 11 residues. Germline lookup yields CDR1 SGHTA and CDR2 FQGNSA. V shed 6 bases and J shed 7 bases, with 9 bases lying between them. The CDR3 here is CASRELFEAFF. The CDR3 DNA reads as TGTGCCAGCAGGGAACTTTTTGAAGCTTTCTTT.

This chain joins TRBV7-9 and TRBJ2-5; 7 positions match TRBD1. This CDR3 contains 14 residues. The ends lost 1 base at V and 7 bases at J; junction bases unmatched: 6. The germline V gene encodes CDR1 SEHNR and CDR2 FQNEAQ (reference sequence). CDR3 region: CASSLGQGFVTQYF. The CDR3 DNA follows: TGTGCCAGCAGCTTAGGACAGGGCTTTGTGACCCAGTACTTC. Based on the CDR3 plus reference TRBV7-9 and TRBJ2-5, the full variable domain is DTGVSQNPRHKITKRGQNVTFRCDPISEHNRLYWYRQTLGQGPEFLTYFQNEAQLEKSRLLSDRFSAERPKGSFSTLEIQRTEQGDSAMYLCASSLGQGFVTQYFGPGTRLLVL.

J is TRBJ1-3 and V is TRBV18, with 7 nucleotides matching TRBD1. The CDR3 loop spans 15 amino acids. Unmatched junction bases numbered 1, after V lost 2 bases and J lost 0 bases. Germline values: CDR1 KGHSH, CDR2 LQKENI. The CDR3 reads CASSPGTDSGNTIYF. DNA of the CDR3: TGTGCCAGCTCACCAGGGACAGACTCTGGAAACACCATATATTTT.